This paragraph reports one TCR beta chain. Its antigen is not known. The repertoire was sequenced with immunoSEQ multiplex PCR; TCRdb's copy has only in-frame clones and lacks some. The sample contains about 140,000 clones, 86% of which appear only once. This sample was included in a study of cytomegalovirus exposure and HLA in healthy donors. Points from the study as a whole: For cytomegalovirus status, the classifier reportedly gave diagnoses with high specificity and sensitivity.

The germline CDR1 and CDR2 sequences are SEHNR and FQNEAQ (reference sequence). The V end lost 6 bases, the J end lost 5 bases, and 26 bases lay between the germline ends. CDR3 size: 19 residues. Source material: PBMCs. The chain uses TRBV7-9 and TRBJ1-6, with a possible D match to TRBD1 (6 bases). The TCR sequence derives from a man between 18 and 29 years old in good health and CMV-seronegative. CDR3 residues: CASSSAWGQGWADNSPLHF. The CDR3 DNA reads TGTGCCAGCAGTTCCGCTTGGGGACAAGGGTGGGCGGATAATTCACCCCTCCACTTT.